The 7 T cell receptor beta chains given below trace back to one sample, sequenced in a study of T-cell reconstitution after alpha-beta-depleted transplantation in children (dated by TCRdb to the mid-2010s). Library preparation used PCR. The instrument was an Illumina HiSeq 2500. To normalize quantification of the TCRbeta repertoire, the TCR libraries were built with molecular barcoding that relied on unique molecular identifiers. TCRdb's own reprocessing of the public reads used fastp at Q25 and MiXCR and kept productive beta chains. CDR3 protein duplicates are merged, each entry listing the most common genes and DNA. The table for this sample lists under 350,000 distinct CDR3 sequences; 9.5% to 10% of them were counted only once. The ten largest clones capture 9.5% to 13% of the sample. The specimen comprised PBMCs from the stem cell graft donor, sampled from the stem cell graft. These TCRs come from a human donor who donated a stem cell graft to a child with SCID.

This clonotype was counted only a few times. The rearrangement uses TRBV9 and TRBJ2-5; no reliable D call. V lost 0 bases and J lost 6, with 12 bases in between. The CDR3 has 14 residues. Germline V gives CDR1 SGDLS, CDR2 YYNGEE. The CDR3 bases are TGTGCCAGCAGCGTAGGGGATGGATTAAAGACCCAGTACTTC. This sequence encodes CASSVGDGLKTQYF.

The CDR3: CASTKGANPYEQYF. The CDR3 DNA follows: TGTGCCAGCACTAAAGGGGCGAACCCCTACGAGCAGTACTTC. The rearrangement joins TRBV7-9 to TRBJ2-7, with a possible D match to TRBD1 (5 bases). CDR3 length: 14 residues. Germline values: CDR1 SEHNR, CDR2 FQNEAQ (reference sequence). Trimming took off 7 bases at V and 2 bases at J, with 15 bases between the two ends.

The CDR3, as DNA: TGCAGTGCTAGACCCCTCCGCCTATACGAGCAGTACTTC. This sequence encodes CSARPLRLYEQYF. The chain links TRBV20-1 to TRBJ2-7; D not resolved. The CDR3 runs to 13 residues. Germline assignment: CDR1 DFQATT and CDR2 SNEGSKA (reference sequence). V lost 2 bases and J lost 4, with 12 bases in between.

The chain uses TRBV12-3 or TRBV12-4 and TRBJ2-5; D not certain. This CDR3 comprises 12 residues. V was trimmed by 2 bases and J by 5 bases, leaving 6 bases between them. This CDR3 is CASSLIMETQYF. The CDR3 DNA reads TGTGCCAGCAGTTTAATAATGGAGACCCAGTACTTC.

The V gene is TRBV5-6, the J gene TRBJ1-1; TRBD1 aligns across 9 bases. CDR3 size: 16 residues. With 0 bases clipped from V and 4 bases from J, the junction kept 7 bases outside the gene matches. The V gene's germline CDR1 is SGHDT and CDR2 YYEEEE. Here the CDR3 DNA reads TGTGCCAGCAGCTTGGACCTGGACAGGGGCGGCACTGAAGCTTTCTTT. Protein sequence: CASSLDLDRGGTEAFF.

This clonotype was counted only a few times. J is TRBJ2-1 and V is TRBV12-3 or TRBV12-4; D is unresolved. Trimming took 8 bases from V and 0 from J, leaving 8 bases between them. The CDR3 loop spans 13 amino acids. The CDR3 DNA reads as TGTGCCAGCGGGGATCTCTCCTACAATGAGCAGTTCTTC. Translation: CASGDLSYNEQFF.

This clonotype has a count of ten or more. The CDR3 loop is CASRLTSGYNEQFF. The CDR3 DNA follows: TGTGCCAGCAGGCTGACTAGCGGATACAATGAGCAGTTCTTC. The chain carries TRBV6-1 and TRBJ2-1; 9 bases line up with TRBD2. This CDR3 contains 14 residues. CDR1 MNHNS and CDR2 SASEGT come from the germline V gene. V lost 6 bases to trimming and J lost 4 bases; unmatched junction nucleotides: 4.